This T cell receptor (beta chain) was identified in a study of blood T cells in healthy people across ages. Of note for this clonotype: Its antigen remains unidentified.

Isolating PBMCs gave at least 7 million of these cells per sample. General study findings and limits: Across samples, TCR beta diversity tracked strongly with naive T cell percentage.

For the second PCR, which ran for about 6 to 12 cycles, a sample-barcoded 5' primer and a J-beta primer mix were used. A 12-random-nucleotide template-switch adaptor tagged each cDNA molecule. TCRdb reprocessed the 5' RACE reads with MiXCR, giving one entry per CDR3 protein. This sample yields about 640,000 distinct CDR3 sequences, of which under 70% are seen a single time; 30% to 45% belongs to the top ten. The sequencing sample was made of blood. The TCR was taken from a man in his 60s in good health.

The CDR3 reads CASSRSSQETQYF. The DNA for the CDR3 is TGTGCCAGCAGCCGGTCGTCGCAAGAGACCCAGTACTTC. The chain couples TRBV7-2 to TRBJ2-5, with D unclear. Trimming took 5 bases from V and 2 from J, leaving 9 bases between them. The CDR3 is 13 amino acids. The germline V gene encodes CDR1 SGHTA and CDR2 FQGNSA.